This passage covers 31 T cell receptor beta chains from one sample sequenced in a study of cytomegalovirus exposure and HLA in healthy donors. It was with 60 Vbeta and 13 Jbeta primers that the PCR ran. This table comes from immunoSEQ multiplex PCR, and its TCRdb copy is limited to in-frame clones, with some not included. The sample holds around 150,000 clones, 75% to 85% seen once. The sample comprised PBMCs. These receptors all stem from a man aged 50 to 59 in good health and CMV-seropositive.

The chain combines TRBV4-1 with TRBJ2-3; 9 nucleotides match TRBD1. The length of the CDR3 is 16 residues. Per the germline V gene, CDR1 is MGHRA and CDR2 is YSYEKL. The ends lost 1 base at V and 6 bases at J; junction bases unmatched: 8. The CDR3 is CASSQVPGQGRDTQYF. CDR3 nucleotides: TGCGCCAGCAGCCAAGTCCCGGGACAGGGAAGGGATACGCAGTATTTT.

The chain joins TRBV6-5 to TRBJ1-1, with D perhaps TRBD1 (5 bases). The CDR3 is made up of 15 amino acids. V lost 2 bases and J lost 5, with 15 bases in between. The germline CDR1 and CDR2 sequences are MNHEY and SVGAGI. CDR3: CASSYPPGGSTEAFF. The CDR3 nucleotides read TGTGCCAGCAGTTACCCACCGGGGGGGTCAACTGAAGCTTTCTTT.

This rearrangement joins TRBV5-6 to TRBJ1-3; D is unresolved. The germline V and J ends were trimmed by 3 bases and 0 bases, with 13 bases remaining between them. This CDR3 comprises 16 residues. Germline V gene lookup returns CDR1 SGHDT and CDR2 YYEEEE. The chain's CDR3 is CASSSTGIYSGNTIYF. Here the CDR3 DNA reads TGTGCCAGCAGCTCGACCGGGATCTACTCTGGAAACACCATATATTTT.

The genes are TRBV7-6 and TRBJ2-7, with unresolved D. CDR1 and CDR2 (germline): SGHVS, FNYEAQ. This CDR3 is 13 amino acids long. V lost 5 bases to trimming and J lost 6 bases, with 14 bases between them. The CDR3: CASSPRPSSEQYV. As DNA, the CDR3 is TGTGCCAGCAGCCCTAGGCCCTCGTCCGAGCAGTACGTC.

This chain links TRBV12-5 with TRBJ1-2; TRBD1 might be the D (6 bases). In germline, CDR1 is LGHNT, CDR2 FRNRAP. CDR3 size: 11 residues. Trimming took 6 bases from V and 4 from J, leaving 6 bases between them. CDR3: CASGTGYGYTF. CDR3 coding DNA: TGTGCTAGTGGGACAGGCTATGGCTACACCTTC.

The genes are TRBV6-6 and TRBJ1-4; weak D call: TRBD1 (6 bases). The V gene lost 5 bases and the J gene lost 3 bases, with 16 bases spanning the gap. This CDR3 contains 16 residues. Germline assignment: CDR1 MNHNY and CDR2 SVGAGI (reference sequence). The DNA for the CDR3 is TGTGCCAGCAGTCCTCCCGGGGGGGCGGCTAATGAAAAACTGTTTTTT. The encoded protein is CASSPPGGAANEKLFF.

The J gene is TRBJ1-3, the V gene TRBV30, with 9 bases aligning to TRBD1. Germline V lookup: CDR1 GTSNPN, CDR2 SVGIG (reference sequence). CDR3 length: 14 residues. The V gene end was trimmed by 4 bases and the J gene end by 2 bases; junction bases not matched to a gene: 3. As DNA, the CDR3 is TGTGCCTGGAAACAGGGGGCGACTGGAAACACCATATATTTT. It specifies CAWKQGATGNTIYF.

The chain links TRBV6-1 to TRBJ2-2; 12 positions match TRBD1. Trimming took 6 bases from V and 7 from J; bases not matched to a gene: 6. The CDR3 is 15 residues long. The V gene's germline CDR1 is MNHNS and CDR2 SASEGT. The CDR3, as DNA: TGTGCCAGCAGGCGGGACAGGGGGCTGGTCGGGGAGCTGTTTTTT. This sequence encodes CASRRDRGLVGELFF.

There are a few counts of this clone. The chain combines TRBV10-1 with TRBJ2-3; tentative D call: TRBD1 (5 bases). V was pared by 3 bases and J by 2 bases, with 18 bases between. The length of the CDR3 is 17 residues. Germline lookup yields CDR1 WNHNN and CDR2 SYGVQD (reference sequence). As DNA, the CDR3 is TGCGCCAGCAGTGACCAGTTACAGGACCCACTCACAGATACGCAGTATTTT. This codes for CASSDQLQDPLTDTQYF.

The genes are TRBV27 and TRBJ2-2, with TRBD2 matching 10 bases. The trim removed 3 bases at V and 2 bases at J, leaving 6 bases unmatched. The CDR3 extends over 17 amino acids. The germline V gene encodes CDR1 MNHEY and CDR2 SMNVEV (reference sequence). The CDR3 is CASSFNTLAGNTGELFF. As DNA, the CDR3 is TGTGCCAGCAGTTTCAACACACTAGCGGGAAACACCGGGGAGCTGTTTTTT.

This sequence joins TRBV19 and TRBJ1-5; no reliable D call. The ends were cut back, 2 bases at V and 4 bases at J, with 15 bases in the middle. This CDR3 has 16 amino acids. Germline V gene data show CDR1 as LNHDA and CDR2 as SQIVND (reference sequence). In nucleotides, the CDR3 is TGTGCCAGTAGTATATGGGCACCTGGAGGGAATCAGCCCCAGCATTTT. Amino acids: CASSIWAPGGNQPQHF.

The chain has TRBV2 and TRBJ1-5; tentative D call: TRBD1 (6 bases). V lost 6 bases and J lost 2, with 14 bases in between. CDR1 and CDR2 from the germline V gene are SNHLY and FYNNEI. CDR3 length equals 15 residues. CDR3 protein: CASREDSLGNQPQHF. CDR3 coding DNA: TGTGCCAGCAGGGAGGACAGTCTGGGCAATCAGCCCCAGCATTTT.

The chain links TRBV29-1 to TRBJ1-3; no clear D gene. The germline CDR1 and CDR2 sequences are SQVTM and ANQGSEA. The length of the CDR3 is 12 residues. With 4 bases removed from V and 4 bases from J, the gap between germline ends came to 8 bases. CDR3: CSVVTEGNTIYF. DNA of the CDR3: TGCAGCGTTGTGACTGAAGGAAACACCATATATTTT.

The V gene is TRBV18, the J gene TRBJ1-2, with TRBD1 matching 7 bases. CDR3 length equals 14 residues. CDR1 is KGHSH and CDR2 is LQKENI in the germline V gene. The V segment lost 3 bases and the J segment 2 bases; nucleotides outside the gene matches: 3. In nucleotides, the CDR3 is TGTGCCAGCTCACCCCTGGGACAGAACTATGGCTACACCTTC. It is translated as CASSPLGQNYGYTF.

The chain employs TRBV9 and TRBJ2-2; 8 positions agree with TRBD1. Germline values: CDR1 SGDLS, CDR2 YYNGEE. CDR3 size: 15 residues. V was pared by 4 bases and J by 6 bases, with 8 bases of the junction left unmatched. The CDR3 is CASSLDRVLSGELFF. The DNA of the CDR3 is TGTGCCAGCAGCCTGGACAGGGTCTTGTCCGGGGAGCTGTTTTTT.

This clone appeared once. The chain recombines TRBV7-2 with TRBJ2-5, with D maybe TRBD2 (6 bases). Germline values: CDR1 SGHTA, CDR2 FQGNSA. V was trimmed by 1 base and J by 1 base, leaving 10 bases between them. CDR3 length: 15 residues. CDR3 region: CASSLGRVRQETQYF. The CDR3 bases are TGTGCCAGCAGCTTAGGGAGGGTCCGCCAAGAGACCCAGTACTTC.

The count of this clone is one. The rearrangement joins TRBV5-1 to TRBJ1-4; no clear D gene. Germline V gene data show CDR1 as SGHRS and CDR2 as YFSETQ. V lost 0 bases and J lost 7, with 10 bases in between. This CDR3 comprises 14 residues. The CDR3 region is CASSLDVRSEKLFF. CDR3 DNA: TGCGCCAGCAGCTTGGACGTTAGGAGTGAAAAACTGTTTTTT.

DNA for the CDR3: TGTGCCAGCTCAGATTCCCCCGGGACAGCTTCCTACGAGCAGTACTTC. Translating gives CASSDSPGTASYEQYF. This rearrangement joins TRBV18 to TRBJ2-7; 7 bases match TRBD1. Germline CDR1 KGHSH, CDR2 LQKENI. Trimming removed 5 bases from V and 1 base from J; junction bases left unmatched: 11. The CDR3 extends over 16 amino acids.

In DNA, the CDR3 is TGTGCCTGGAGTCCCGGGACAGGGAGTTTCGTGGGTGGCTACACCTTC. Translating it yields CAWSPGTGSFVGGYTF. J is TRBJ1-2 and V is TRBV30; 9 bases are a match to TRBD1. Germline assignment: CDR1 GTSNPN and CDR2 SVGIG (reference sequence). The CDR3 extends over 16 amino acids. V gave up 2 bases and J gave up 7 bases; unmatched junction bases: 14.

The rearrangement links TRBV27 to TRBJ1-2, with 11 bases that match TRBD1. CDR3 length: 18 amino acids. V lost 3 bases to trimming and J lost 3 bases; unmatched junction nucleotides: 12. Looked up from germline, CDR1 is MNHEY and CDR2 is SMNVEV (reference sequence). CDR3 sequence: CASSLQGGGTGGDYGYTF. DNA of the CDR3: TGTGCCAGCAGTTTGCAGGGAGGCGGGACAGGGGGGGACTATGGCTACACCTTC.

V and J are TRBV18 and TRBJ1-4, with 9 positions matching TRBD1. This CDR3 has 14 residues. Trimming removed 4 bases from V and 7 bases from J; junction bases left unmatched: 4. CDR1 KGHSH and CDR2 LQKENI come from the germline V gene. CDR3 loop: CASSQDRGGEKLFF. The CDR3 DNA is TGTGCCAGCTCACAGGACAGGGGTGGTGAAAAACTGTTTTTT.

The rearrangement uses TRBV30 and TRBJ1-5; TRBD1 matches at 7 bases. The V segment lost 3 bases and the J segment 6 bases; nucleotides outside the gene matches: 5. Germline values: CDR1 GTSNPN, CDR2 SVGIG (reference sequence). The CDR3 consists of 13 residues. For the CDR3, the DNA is TGTGCCTGGAGAGCGGACAGGACTCAGCCCCAGCATTTT. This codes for CAWRADRTQPQHF.

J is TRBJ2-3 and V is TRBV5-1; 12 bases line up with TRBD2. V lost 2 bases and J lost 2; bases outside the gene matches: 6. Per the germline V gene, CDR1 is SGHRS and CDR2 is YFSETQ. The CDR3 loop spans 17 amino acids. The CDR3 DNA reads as TGCGCCAGCAGCTTTGTCGGACTAGCGGGACTCACAGATACGCAGTATTTT. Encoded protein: CASSFVGLAGLTDTQYF.

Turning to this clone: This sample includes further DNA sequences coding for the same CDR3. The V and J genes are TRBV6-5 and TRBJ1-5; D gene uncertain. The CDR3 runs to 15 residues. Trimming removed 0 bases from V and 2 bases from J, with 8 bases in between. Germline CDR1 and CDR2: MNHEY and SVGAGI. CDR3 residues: CASSYSGGRNQPQHF. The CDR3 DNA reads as TGTGCCAGCAGTTACTCGGGAGGTCGCAATCAGCCCCAGCATTTT.

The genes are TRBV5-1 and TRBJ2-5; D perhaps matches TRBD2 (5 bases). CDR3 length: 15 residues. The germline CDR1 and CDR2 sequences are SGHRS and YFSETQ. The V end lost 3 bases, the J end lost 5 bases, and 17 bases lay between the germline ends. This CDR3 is CASSSLNGVQETQYF. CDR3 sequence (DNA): TGCGCCAGCAGCTCCCTAAACGGGGTGCAGGAGACCCAGTACTTC. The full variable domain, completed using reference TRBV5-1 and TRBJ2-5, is KAGVTQTPRYLIKTRGQQVTLSCSPISGHRSVSWYQQTPGQGLQFLFEYFSETQRNKGNFPGRFSGRQFSNSRSEMNVSTLELGDSALYLCASSSLNGVQETQYFGPGTRLLVL.

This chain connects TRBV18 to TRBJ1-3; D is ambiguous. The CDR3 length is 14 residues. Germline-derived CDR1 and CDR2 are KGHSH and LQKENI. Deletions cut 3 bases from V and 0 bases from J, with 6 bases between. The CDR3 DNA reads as TGTGCCAGCTCACCCCAGTACTCTGGAAACACCATATATTTT. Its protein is CASSPQYSGNTIYF.

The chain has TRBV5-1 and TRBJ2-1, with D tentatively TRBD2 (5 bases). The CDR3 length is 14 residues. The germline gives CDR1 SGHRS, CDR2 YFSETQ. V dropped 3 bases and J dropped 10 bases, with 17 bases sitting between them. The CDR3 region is CASSSTPGSGEQFF. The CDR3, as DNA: TGCGCCAGCAGCTCAACCCCAGGTTCGGGAGAGCAGTTCTTC.

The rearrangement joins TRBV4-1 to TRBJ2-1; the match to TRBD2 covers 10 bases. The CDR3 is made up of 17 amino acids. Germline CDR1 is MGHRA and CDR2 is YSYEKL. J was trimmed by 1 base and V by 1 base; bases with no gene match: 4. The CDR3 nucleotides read TGCGCCAGCAGCCAAGTCGAGCGGGGGGGTTCCTACAATGAGCAGTTCTTC. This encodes CASSQVERGGSYNEQFF.

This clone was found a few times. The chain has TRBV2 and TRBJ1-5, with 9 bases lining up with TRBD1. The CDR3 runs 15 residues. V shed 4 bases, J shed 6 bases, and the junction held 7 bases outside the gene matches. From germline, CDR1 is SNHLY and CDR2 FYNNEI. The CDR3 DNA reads TGTGCCAGCAGTGGAGGGACAGGGTTTGGTCAGCCCCAGCATTTT. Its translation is CASSGGTGFGQPQHF. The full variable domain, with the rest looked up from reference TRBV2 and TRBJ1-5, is EPEVTQTPSHQVTQMGQEVILRCVPISNHLYFYWYRQILGQKVEFLVSFYNNEISEKSEIFDDQFSVERPDGSNFTLKIRSTKLEDSAMYFCASSGGTGFGQPQHFGDGTRLSIL.

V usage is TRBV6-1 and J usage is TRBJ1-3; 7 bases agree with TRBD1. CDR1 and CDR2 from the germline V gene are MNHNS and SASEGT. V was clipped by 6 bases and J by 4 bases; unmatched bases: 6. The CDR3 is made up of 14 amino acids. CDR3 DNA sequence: TGTGCCAGCAGAACGACAGGGTTAGGAAACACCATATATTTT. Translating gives CASRTTGLGNTIYF.

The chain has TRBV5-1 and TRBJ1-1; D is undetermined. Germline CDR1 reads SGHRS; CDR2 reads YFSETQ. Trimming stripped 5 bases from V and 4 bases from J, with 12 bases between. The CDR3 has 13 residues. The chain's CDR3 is CASRSLSGTEAFF. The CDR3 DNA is TGCGCCAGCAGGTCGCTGTCAGGCACTGAAGCTTTCTTT.